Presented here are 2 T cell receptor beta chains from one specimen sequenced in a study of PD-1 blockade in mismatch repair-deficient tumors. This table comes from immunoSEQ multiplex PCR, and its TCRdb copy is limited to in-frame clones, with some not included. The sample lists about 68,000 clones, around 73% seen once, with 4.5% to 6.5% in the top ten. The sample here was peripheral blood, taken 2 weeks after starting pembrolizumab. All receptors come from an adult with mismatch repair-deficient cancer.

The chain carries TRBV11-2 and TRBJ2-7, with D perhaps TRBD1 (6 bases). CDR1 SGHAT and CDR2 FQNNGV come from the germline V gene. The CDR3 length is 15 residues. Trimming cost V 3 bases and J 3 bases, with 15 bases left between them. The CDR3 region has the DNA TGTGCCAGCAGCTTGGCCTCCGAAGGGGGCTACGAGCAGTACTTC. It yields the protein CASSLASEGGYEQYF.

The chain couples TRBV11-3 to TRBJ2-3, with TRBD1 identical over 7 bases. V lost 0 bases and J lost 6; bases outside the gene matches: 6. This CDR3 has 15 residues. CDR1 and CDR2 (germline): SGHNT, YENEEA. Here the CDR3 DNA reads TGTGCCAGCAGCTTAGAATACAGGGGAGCGGATACGCAGTATTTT. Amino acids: CASSLEYRGADTQYF.